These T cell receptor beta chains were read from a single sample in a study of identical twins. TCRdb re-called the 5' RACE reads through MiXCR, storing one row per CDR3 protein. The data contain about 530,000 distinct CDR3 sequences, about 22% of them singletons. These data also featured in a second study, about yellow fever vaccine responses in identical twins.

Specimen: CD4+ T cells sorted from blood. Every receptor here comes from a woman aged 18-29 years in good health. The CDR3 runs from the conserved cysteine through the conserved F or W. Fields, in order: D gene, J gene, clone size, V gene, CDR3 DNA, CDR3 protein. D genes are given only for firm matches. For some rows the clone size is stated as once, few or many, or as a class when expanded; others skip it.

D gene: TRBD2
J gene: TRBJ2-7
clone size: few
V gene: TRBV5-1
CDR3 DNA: TGCGCCAGCAGCTTACGGGGGGAGACGTACGAGCAGTACTTC
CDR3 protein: CASSLRGETYEQYF

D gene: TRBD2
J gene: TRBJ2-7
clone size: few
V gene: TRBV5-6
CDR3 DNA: TGTGCCAGCAGCTTACAGCGGGGTTACTACGAGCAGTACTTC
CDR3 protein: CASSLQRGYYEQYF

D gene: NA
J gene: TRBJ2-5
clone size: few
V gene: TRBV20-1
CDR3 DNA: TGCAGTGCTAGGGAGGTAGAGACCCAGTACTTC
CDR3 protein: CSAREVETQYF

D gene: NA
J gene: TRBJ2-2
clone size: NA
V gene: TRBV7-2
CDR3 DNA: TGTGCCAGCAGCCCTACAGGGATGAGAAGCGGGGAGCTGTTTTTT
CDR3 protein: CASSPTGMRSGELFF

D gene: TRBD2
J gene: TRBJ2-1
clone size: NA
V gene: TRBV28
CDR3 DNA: TGTGCCAGCAGGGGCGGGGGGCTACCCTACAATGAGCAGTTCTTC
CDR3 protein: CASRGGGLPYNEQFF

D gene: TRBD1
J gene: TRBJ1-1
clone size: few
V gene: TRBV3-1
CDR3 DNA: TGTGCCAGCAGCCAAGAACAGGGGAGGACTGAAGCTTTCTTT
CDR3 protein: CASSQEQGRTEAFF

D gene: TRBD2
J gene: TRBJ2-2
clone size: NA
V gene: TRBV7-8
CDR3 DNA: TGTGCCAGCAGCTCAGCGGGGGTGAACACCGGGGAGCTGTTTTTT
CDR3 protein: CASSSAGVNTGELFF

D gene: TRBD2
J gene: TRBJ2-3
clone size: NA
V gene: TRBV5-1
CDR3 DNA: TGCGCCAGCAGCTTGGTGGGACTAGCGGGAGGGGCAGATACGCAGTATTTT
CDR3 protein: CASSLVGLAGGADTQYF

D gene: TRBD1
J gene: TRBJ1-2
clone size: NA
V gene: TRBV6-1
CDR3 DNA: TGTGCCAGCAGCCTCGACAGGGTCAGTGGCTACACCTTC
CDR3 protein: CASSLDRVSGYTF

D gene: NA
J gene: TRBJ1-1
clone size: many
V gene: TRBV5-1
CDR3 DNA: TGCGCCAGCCGCGGCCAGAACACTGAAGCTTTCTTT
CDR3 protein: CASRGQNTEAFF

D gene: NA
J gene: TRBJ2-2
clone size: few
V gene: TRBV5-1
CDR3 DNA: TGCGCCAGCAGCGGAGAAGGGCATTACACCGGGGAGCTGTTTTTT
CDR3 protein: CASSGEGHYTGELFF

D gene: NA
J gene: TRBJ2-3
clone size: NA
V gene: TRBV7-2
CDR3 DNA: TGTGCCAGCAGCTTAGCGGTAGCGGCAGATACGCAGTATTTT
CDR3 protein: CASSLAVAADTQYF

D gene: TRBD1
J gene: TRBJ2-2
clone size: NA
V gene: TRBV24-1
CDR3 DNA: TGTGCCACCAGTGATTTCGGACAGGGGAGCACCGGGGAGCTGTTTTTT
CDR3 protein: CATSDFGQGSTGELFF

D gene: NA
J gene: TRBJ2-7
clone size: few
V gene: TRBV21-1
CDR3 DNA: TGTGCCAGCAGCAAAGGCGCGTTAAACACCACCTACGAGCAGTACTTC
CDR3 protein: CASSKGALNTTYEQYF

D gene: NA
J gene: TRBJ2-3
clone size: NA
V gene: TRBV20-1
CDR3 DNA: TGCAGTGCTAGAGATTTAGCCGGGGAACCAAGGGATACGCAGTATTTT
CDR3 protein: CSARDLAGEPRDTQYF

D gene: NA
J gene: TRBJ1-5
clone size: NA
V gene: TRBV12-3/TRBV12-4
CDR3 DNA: TGTGCCAGCAGGTACCGGGACAATCAGCCCCAGCATTTT
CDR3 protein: CASRYRDNQPQHF

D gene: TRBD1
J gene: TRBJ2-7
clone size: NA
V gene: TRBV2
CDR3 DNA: TGTGCCAGCAGCTCTGACAGGGGATCCTACGAGCAGTACTTC
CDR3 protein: CASSSDRGSYEQYF

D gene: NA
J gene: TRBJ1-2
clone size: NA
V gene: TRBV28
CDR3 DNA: TGTGCCAGCAGTTCGAAGAAGACCGTTAACTATGGCTACACCTTC
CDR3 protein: CASSSKKTVNYGYTF

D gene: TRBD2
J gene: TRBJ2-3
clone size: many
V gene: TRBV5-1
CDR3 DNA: TGCGCCAGCAGCTTAGGTCGTCCCAGCGGGGGCCGCACAGATACGCAGTATTTT
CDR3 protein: CASSLGRPSGGRTDTQYF

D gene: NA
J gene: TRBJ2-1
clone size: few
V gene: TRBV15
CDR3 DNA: TGTGCCACCAGCAGAGATCCTCCCTCAGGGGCCCTCGGCAATGAGCAGTTCTTC
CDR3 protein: CATSRDPPSGALGNEQFF

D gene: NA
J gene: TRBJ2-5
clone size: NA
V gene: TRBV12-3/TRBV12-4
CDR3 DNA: TGTGCCAGCAGTTTAGGGATCGGGGAGACCCAGTACTTC
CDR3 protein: CASSLGIGETQYF

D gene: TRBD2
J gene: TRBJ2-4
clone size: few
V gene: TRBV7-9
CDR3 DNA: TGTGCCAGCAGCTCGCGGAACTTAGCGGGACCAGGAAGCATTCAGTACTTC
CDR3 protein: CASSSRNLAGPGSIQYF

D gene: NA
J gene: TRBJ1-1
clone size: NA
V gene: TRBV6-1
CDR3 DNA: TGTGCCAGCAGCCTCTCGTCCCAAATGAACACTGAAGCTTTCTTT
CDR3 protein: CASSLSSQMNTEAFF

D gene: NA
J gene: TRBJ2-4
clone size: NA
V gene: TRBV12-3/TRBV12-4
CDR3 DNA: TGTGCCAGCACCGAAGCCAAAAACATTCAGTACTTC
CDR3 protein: CASTEAKNIQYF

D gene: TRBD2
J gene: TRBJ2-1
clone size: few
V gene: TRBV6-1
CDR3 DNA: TGTGCCAGCAGTCAACTAGCGGGAGTGGGTGAGCAGTTCTTC
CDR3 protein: CASSQLAGVGEQFF

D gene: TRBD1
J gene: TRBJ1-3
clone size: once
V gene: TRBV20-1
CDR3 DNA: TGCAGTGCTACGGGACAGGTTTCGTCAGGAAACACCATATATTTT
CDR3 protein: CSATGQVSSGNTIYF

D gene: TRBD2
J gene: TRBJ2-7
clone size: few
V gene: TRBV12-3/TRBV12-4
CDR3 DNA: TGTGCCAGCAGCCCCCAACTAGCGGAGACCTACGAGCAGTACTTC
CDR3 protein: CASSPQLAETYEQYF

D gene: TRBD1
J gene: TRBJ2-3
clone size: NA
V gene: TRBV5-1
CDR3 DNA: TGCGCCAGCAGCTTGGCCGACAGGGCTGATACGCAGTATTTT
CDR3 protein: CASSLADRADTQYF

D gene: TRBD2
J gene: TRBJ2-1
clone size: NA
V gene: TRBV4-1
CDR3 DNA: TGCGCCAGCAGCCGCGACCCGGGGACTAGCGGGAGCTTAGAGGGGTTCTTC
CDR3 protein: CASSRDPGTSGSLEGFF

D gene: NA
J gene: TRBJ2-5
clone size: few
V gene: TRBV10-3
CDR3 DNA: TGTGCCATCAGTGAGCGTCAGGTCCAACAAGAGACCCAGTACTTC
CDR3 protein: CAISERQVQQETQYF

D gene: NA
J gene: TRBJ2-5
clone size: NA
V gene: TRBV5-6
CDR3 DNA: TGTGCCAGCAGCGTGGGATGGGGGGAGACCCAGTACTTC
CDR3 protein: CASSVGWGETQYF

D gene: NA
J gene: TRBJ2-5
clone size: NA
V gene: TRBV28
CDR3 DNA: TGTGCCAGCAGCCTACCATTGACAGAGACCCAGTACTTC
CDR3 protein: CASSLPLTETQYF

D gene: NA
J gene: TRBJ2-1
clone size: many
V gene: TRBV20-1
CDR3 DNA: TGCAGTGCTAGTGGGTACAATGAGCAGTTCTTC
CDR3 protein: CSASGYNEQFF

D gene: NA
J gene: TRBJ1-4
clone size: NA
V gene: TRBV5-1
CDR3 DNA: TGCGCCAGCCGCTTGACAGACAATGAAAAACTGTTTTTT
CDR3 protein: CASRLTDNEKLFF

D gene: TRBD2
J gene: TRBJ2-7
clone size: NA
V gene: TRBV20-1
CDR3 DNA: TGCTGTGCTAGAGATGATGCTAGCGGGAGGACCGCCTACGAGCAGTACTTC
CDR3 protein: CCARDDASGRTAYEQYF

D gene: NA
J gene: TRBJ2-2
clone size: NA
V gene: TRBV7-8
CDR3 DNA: TGTGCCAGCAGCTCCGCTGGGAAGGGAAACACCGGGGAGCTGTTTTTT
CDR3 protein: CASSSAGKGNTGELFF

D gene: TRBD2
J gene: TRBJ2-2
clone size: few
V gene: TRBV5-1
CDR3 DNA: TGCGCCAGCAGCTTGGTATCTAGCGGACAAATCAACACCGGGGAGCTGTTTTTT
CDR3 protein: CASSLVSSGQINTGELFF

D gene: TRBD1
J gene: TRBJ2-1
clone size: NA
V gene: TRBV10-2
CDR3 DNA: TGCGCCAGCAGGGGGACCCGACAGGGTAGTAATGAGCAGTTCTTC
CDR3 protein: CASRGTRQGSNEQFF

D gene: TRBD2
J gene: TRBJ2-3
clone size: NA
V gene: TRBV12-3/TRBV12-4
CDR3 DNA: TGTGCCAGCAGTTTAACTAGCGGGACAGATACGCAGTATTTT
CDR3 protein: CASSLTSGTDTQYF

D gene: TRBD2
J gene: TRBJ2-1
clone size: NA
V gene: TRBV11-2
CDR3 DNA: TGTGCCAGCAGCTTAGGAGGGCTGACTAGCGGGAAATACAATGAGCAGTTCTTC
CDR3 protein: CASSLGGLTSGKYNEQFF

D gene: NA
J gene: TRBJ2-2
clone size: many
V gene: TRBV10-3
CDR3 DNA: TGTGCCATCAGTGATTCCGGGGAGCTGTTTTTT
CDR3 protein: CAISDSGELFF

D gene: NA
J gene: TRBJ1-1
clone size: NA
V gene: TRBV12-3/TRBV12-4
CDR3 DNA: TGTGCCAGCACAAGAGACGGGCCGGGACTCACTGAAGCTTTCTTT
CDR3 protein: CASTRDGPGLTEAFF

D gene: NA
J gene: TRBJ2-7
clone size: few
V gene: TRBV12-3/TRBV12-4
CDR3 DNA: TGTGCCAGCAGCCACTCAGTGGCGAAAGTGGGCGAGCAGTACTTC
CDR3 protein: CASSHSVAKVGEQYF

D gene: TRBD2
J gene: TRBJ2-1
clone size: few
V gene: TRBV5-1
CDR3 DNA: TGCGCCAGCAGCCGACGGACTAGCGTTAATGAGCAGTTCTTC
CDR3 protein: CASSRRTSVNEQFF

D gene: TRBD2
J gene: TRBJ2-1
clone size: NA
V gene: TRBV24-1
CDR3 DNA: TGTGCCACCAGTGACAACGAGGGACTAGCGGACTACAATGAGCAGTTCTTC
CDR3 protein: CATSDNEGLADYNEQFF